In its sample, the clone carrying this TCR beta chain was seen a few times. Its antigen is undetermined. Treatment defined: oral pan-JAK inhibitor, 5-10 mg twice daily. The data derive from a study of CD8+ T cells in alopecia areata. For the study at large: The SALT score measured affected scalp surface percentage in treated patients.

Overall study results and limits: Relative to mice, TCR sharing across patients was less clear, a difference possibly HLA-related.

V was pared by 3 bases and J by 1 base, with 10 bases between. The germline V gene has CDR1 SGHTA and CDR2 FQGNSA. This CDR3 is 14 amino acids long. cDNA prepared by RNA extraction and subsequent reverse transcription served as the template for sequencing. The protocol was immunoSEQ multiplex PCR, while the TCRdb copy is restricted to in-frame clones and leaves out a portion. The top ten clones hold around 10% of a sample with over 90,000 clones, 86% of them seen once. The source material was CD8+ T cells sorted from blood, sampled between weeks 30 and 35, from a patient treated with tofacitinib. The rearrangement uses TRBV7-2 and TRBJ2-7, with a possible D match to TRBD2 (5 bases). This sequence was found in a human donor with alopecia areata. This CDR3 is CASSLDPGSYEQYF. CDR3 DNA: TGTGCCAGCAGCTTGGATCCGGGGTCCTACGAGCAGTACTTC.